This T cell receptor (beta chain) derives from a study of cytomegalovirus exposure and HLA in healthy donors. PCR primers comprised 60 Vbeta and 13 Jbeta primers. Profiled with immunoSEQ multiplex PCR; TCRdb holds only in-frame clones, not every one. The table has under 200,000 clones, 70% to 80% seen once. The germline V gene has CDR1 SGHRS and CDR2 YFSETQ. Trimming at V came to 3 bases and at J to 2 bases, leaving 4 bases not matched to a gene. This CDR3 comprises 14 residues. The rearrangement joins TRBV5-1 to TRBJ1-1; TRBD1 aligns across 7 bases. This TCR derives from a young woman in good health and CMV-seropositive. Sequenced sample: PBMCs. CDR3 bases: TGCGCCAGCAGCTCGGGACAGATTAACACTGAAGCTTTCTTT. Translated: CASSSGQINTEAFF.